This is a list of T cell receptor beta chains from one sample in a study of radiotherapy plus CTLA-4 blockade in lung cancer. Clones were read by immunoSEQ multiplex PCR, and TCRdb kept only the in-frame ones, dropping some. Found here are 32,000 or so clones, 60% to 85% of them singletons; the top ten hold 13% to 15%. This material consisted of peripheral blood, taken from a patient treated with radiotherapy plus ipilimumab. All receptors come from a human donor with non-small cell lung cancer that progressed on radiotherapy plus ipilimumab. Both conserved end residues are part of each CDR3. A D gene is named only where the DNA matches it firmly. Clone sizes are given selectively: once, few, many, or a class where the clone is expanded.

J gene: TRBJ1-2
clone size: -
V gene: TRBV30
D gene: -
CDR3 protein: CAGVASGGGGGYTF
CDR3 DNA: TGTGCCGGGGTGGCGTCGGGGGGGGGAGGTGGCTACACCTTC

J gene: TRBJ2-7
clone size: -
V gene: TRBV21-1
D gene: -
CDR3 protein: CASSIGRASWYEQYF
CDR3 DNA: TGTGCCAGCTCCATTGGCCGGGCGAGTTGGTACGAGCAGTACTTC

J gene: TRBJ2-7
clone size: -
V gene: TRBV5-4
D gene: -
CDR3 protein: CASSTQDRNKNYEQYF
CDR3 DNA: TGTGCCAGCAGCACACAAGACAGGAATAAGAACTACGAGCAGTACTTC

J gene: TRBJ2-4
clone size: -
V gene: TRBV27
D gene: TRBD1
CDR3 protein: CASSSGTGGTKNIQYF
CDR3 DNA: TGTGCCAGCAGTTCAGGGACAGGTGGGACCAAAAACATTCAGTACTTC

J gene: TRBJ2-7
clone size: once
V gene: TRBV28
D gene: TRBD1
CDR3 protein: CASSTPGQGFYEQYF
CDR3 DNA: TGTGCCAGCAGTACCCCGGGACAGGGTTTTTACGAGCAGTACTTC

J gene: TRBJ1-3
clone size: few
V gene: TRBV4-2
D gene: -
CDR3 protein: CASSQGEGGSGNTIYF
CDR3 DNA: TGTGCCAGCAGCCAAGGGGAGGGGGGCTCTGGAAACACCATATATTTT

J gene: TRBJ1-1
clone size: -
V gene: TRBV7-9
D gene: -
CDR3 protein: CASSLDWSSEAFF
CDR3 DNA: TGTGCCAGCAGCTTAGATTGGAGCTCTGAAGCTTTCTTT

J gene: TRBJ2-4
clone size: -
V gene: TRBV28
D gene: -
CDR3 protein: CASSFGTTGRKNIQYF
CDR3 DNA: TGTGCCAGCAGTTTCGGCACAACAGGCCGCAAAAACATTCAGTACTTC

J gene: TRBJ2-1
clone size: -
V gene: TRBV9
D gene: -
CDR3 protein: CASSVGGALDNEQFF
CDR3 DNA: TGTGCCAGCAGCGTAGGAGGGGCGCTTGACAATGAGCAGTTCTTC

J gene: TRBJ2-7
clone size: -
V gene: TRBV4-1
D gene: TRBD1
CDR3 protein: CASSQTTGIDEQYF
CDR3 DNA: TGCGCCAGCAGCCAAACGACAGGGATAGACGAGCAGTACTTC

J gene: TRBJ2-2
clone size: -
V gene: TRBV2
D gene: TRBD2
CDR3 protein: CASSKRGGTTGELFF
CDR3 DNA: TGTGCCAGCAGTAAGCGGGGGGGCACCACCGGGGAGCTGTTTTTT

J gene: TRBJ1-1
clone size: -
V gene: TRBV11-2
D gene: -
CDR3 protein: CASSLDMEAFF
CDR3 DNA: TGTGCCAGCAGCTTAGACATGGAAGCTTTCTTT

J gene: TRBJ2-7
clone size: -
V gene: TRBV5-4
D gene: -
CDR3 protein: CASSLAGPQDEQYF
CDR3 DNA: TGTGCCAGCAGCTTGGCGGGGCCGCAGGACGAGCAGTACTTC

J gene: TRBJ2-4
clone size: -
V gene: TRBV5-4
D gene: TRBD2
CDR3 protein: CAGSLAGGPLAKNIQYF
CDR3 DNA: TGTGCCGGGTCACTAGCGGGGGGCCCCTTGGCCAAAAACATTCAGTACTTC

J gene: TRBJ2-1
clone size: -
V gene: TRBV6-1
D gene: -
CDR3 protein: CASSVGPYLYNEQFF
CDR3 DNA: TGTGCCAGCAGTGTGGGCCCCTATCTATACAATGAGCAGTTCTTC

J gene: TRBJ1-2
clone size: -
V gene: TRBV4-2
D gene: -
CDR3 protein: CASSQETREPHYGYTF
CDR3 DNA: TGTGCCAGCAGCCAAGAAACTCGCGAACCGCACTATGGCTACACCTTC

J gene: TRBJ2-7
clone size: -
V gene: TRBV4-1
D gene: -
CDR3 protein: CASSQVRVIGALYEQYF
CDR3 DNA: TGCGCCAGCAGCCAGGTAAGGGTCATCGGGGCCCTCTACGAGCAGTACTTC

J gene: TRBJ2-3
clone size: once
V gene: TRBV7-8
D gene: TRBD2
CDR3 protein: CASSEQTSGSPDTQYF
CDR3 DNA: TGTGCCAGCAGCGAACAGACTAGCGGGAGCCCAGATACGCAGTATTTT

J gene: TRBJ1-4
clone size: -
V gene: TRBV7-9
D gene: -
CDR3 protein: CASSPDSWLGEKLFF
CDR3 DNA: TGTGCCAGCAGCCCCGATTCCTGGCTTGGTGAAAAACTGTTTTTT

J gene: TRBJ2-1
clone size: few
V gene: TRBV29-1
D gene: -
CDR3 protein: CSVRGAGRYEQFF
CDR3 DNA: TGCAGCGTCCGCGGGGCAGGGAGGTATGAGCAGTTCTTC

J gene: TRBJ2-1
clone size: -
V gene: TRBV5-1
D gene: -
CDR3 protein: CASSVFNEQFF
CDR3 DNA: TGCGCCAGCAGCGTATTCAACGAGCAGTTCTTC

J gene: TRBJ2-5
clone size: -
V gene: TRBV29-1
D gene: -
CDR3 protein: CSLQTRSAQETQYF
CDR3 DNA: TGCAGCCTCCAGACCCGCTCGGCGCAAGAGACCCAGTACTTC

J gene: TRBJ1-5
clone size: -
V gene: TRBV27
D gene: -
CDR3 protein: CASSPLGRVNQPQHF
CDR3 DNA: TGTGCCAGCAGTCCCCTCGGCAGGGTCAATCAGCCCCAGCATTTT

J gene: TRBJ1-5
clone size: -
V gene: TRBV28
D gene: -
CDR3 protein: CASSLFPGGNQPQHF
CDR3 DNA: TGTGCCAGCAGTTTGTTCCCGGGGGGCAATCAGCCCCAGCATTTT

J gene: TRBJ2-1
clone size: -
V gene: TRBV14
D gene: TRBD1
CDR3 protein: CASSQGTGVVQFF
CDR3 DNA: TGTGCCAGCAGCCAAGGGACAGGGGTAGTGCAGTTCTTC

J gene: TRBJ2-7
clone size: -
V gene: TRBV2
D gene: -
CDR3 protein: CASRGTATIEQYF
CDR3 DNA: TGTGCCAGCAGGGGGACTGCCACAATCGAGCAGTACTTC

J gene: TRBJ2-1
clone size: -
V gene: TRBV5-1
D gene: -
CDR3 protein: CASSLTGNPYNEQFF
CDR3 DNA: TGCGCCAGCTCCTTAACAGGGAACCCCTACAATGAGCAGTTCTTC

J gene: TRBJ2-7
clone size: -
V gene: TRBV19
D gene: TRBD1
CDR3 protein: CASSVQGAPTAYEQYF
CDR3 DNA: TGTGCCAGTAGTGTACAGGGGGCGCCGACCGCATACGAGCAGTACTTC

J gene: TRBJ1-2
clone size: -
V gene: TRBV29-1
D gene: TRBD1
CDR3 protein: CSSWTGNYGYTF
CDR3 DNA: TGCAGCTCCTGGACAGGGAACTATGGCTACACCTTC

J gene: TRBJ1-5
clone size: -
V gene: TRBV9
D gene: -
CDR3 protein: CASEGYNQPQHF
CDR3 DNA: TGTGCCAGCGAGGGGTACAATCAGCCCCAGCATTTT

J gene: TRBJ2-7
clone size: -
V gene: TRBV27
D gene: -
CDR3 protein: CASSFLDRTYEQYF
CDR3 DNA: TGTGCCAGCAGTTTCCTCGACAGAACCTACGAGCAGTACTTC

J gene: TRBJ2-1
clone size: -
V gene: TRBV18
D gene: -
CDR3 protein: CASSPPSLVEQFF
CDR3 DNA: TGTGCCAGCTCACCACCTAGCTTGGTGGAGCAGTTCTTC

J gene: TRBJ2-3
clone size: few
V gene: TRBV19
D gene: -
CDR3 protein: CASSIITGTPPDTQYF
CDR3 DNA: TGTGCCAGTAGTATTATCACCGGGACCCCGCCAGATACGCAGTATTTT

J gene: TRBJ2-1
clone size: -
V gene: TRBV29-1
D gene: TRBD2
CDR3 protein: CSVERGILLEQFF
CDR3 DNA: TGCAGCGTTGAGCGGGGGATCCTTCTGGAGCAGTTCTTC

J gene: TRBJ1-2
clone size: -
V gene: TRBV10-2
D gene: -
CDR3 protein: CASSEEKLYGYTF
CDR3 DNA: TGCGCCAGCAGTGAGGAAAAACTCTATGGCTACACCTTC

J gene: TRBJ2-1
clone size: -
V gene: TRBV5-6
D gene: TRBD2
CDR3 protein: CASSSGGASSYNEQFF
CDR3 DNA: TGTGCCAGCAGCTCGGGGGGAGCTAGCTCCTACAATGAGCAGTTCTTC

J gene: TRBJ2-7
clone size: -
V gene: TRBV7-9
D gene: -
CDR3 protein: CASSLDTYEQYF
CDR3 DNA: TGTGCCAGCAGCCTAGACACCTACGAGCAGTACTTC

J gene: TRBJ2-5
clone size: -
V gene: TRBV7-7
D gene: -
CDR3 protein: CASSPGRLYQETQYF
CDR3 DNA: TGTGCTAGCAGCCCTGGGCGCTTGTACCAAGAGACCCAGTACTTC

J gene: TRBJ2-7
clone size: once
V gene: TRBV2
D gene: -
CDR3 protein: CALQGITNEQYF
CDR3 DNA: TGTGCCTTACAGGGAATAACCAACGAGCAGTACTTC

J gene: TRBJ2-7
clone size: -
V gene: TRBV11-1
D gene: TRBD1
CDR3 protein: CASSQQWTGVSYEQYF
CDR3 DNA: TGTGCCAGCAGCCAGCAGTGGACAGGGGTTTCCTACGAGCAGTACTTC